This T cell receptor beta chain was sequenced during a study of shared clonotypes between healthy human individuals. Terminally differentiated effector memory CD45RA+ cells were excluded by CCR7 positive selection of CD45RO-negative cells. This clone was detected only once. This CDR3 spans 13 amino acids. V lost 2 bases, J lost 10 bases, and 6 bases stayed unmatched. CDR1 SGHNT and CDR2 YYREEE come from the germline V gene (reference sequence). Clones were sequenced by immunoSEQ multiplex PCR, and TCRdb holds only the in-frame ones, with some missing. This sample has about 2 million clones, with over 85% found just once.

The TCR was taken from a man aged 18 to 30 in good health. The V and J genes are TRBV5-4 and TRBJ2-1; 7 bases align to TRBD2. Sequenced material: naive CD8+ T cells sorted from blood. The CDR3: CASSLGLAEEQFF. The CDR3 DNA sequence: TGTGCCAGCAGCTTAGGCCTAGCGGAAGAGCAGTTCTTC.